Each of the 28 T cell receptor beta chains below was sequenced from the same sample in a study of Graves' ophthalmopathy and Graves' hyperthyroidism. Investigators amplified TCR beta CDR3 regions from RNA transcripts. The workflow started with a first-round RT-PCR run with HTBI primers and then moved on to a second-round multiplex PCR. TCRdb re-analysed the multiplex PCR reads in MiXCR, keeping a single row per CDR3 protein. The sample records some 400,000 distinct CDR3 sequences, about a sixth being singletons. Sequenced material: peripheral blood. The origin of the receptors is a woman between 18 and 30 years old with Graves' ophthalmopathy.

This clonotype was seen just once. The chain has TRBV6-5 and TRBJ2-7; D uncertain. The CDR3 contains 15 residues. The V gene's germline CDR1 is MNHEY and CDR2 SVGAGI. Trimming left V 2 bases short and J 2 bases short, with 13 bases between. Written as DNA, the CDR3 is TGTGCCAGCAGTTACAATAAACGGCCTACCTACGAGCAGTACTTC. Translating it yields CASSYNKRPTYEQYF.

This clonotype has at least ten counts. V is TRBV15 and J is TRBJ2-7; no firm D call. CDR1 and CDR2 from the germline V gene are LNHNV and YYDKDF (reference sequence). The ends were cut back, 3 bases at V and 4 bases at J, with 10 bases in the middle. This CDR3 has 13 amino acids. CDR3 in DNA: TGTGCCACCAGCAGGGACCCACAATACGAGCAGTACTTC. Translating it yields CATSRDPQYEQYF.

This clonotype was seen ten or more times. The chain combines TRBV12-3 or TRBV12-4 with TRBJ2-5; D unresolved. The CDR3 loop spans 12 amino acids. Trimming shortened V by 6 bases and J by 5 bases, and 10 bases separated the two germline ends. CDR3: CASRLARETQYF. The CDR3 DNA sequence: TGTGCCAGCAGACTTGCTAGGGAGACCCAGTACTTC.

This clonotype was seen many times. The J gene is TRBJ2-2, the V gene TRBV10-3; 8 bases line up with TRBD1. With V trimmed by 5 bases and J by 0 bases, 2 bases remained unmatched. The CDR3 spans 15 residues. Germline CDR1 is ENHRY and CDR2 is SYGVKD. The chain's CDR3 is CAISWDRPNTGELFF. The CDR3 bases are TGTGCCATCAGTTGGGACAGGCCGAACACCGGGGAGCTGTTTTTT.

The chain combines TRBV3-1 with TRBJ1-1, with D unresolved. Germline-derived CDR1 and CDR2 are LGHDT and YNNKEL (reference sequence). The CDR3 covers 15 residues. Trimming stripped 1 base from V and 0 bases from J, with 9 bases between. The CDR3 region is CASSQGGWMNTEAFF. CDR3 nucleotides: TGTGCCAGCAGCCAAGGTGGTTGGATGAACACTGAAGCTTTCTTT.

At least ten counts were recorded for this clonotype. The J gene is TRBJ2-7, the V gene TRBV6-5; 10 nucleotides line up with TRBD1. Germline CDR1 MNHEY, CDR2 SVGAGI. V lost 8 bases and J lost 5; bases outside the gene matches: 9. The CDR3 length is 14 residues. The CDR3 DNA sequence: TGTGCCAGCCACCCAGCTGACAGGGGGCACGAGCAGTACTTC. It encodes CASHPADRGHEQYF.

This clonotype showed up many times. The chain links TRBV30 to TRBJ2-7; perhaps TRBD2 as D (5 bases). CDR1 and CDR2 from the germline V gene are GTSNPN and SVGIG (reference sequence). This CDR3 has 13 amino acids. V lost 1 base, J lost 3 bases, and 10 bases lay in between. This CDR3 reads CAWSGTGIYEQYF. As DNA, the CDR3 is TGTGCCTGGAGTGGGACTGGAATCTACGAGCAGTACTTC.

This clonotype was counted ten times or more. The chain links TRBV11-2 to TRBJ2-7; TRBD1 aligns across 7 bases. This CDR3 comprises 16 residues. J gave up 5 bases and V 1 base, and 11 bases lay outside the gene matches. Germline V gene lookup returns CDR1 SGHAT and CDR2 FQNNGV. As DNA, the CDR3 is TGTGCCAGCAGCTTAGGTTTTTCAGGGGGATTCGACGAGCAGTACTTC. Translation: CASSLGFSGGFDEQYF.

Ten or more counts support this clonotype. The chain recombines TRBV20-1 with TRBJ2-7; the D gene is possibly TRBD1 (6 bases). CDR1 is DFQATT, CDR2 SNEGSKA, per germline (reference sequence). The V end lost 6 bases, the J end lost 0 bases, and 9 bases lay between the germline ends. This CDR3 is built from 12 residues. The CDR3 loop reads CSAPDSSYEQYF. The CDR3 DNA sequence: TGCAGTGCCCCGGACAGCTCCTACGAGCAGTACTTC.

This clonotype was recorded once. The rearrangement joins TRBV19 to TRBJ2-7, with TRBD1 matching 8 bases. The CDR3 runs 18 residues. After removal of 5 bases from V and 2 bases from J, the junction contained 17 bases not matched to a gene. Germline CDR1 LNHDA, CDR2 SQIVND (reference sequence). CDR3 DNA: TGTGCCAGTAGTTTTGGTGGACAGGGCACCTCGTCAGCCTACGAGCAGTACTTC. Protein: CASSFGGQGTSSAYEQYF.

This clonotype was counted many times. The J gene is TRBJ1-1, the V gene TRBV5-1, with 7 nucleotides matching TRBD1. The CDR3 length is 13 residues. Germline lookup yields CDR1 SGHRS and CDR2 YFSETQ. Trimming cost V 2 bases and J 8 bases; bases outside gene matches: 6. This CDR3 reads CASSLRTGGEAFF. CDR3 bases: TGCGCCAGCAGCTTACGGACAGGAGGAGAAGCTTTCTTT.

This clonotype was recorded at least ten times. The V call is TRBV2, the J call TRBJ1-3; D gene ambiguous. The CDR3 is 15 amino acids. The V gene's germline CDR1 is SNHLY and CDR2 FYNNEI. V lost 3 bases and J 0 bases, leaving 9 bases between the germline ends. The CDR3 protein is CASSDGWVSGNTIYF. The CDR3 coding sequence is TGTGCCAGCAGTGACGGGTGGGTCTCTGGAAACACCATATATTTT.

This clonotype was counted once. The chain couples TRBV7-2 to TRBJ1-2; D not certain. This CDR3 comprises 14 residues. V lost 2 bases and J 2 bases, leaving 9 bases between the germline ends. In germline, CDR1 is SGHTA, CDR2 FQGNSA. The CDR3 DNA follows: TGTGCCAGCAGCTTATACCCAGTAAACTATGGCTACACCTTC. It specifies CASSLYPVNYGYTF.

This clonotype was seen a few times. V and J are TRBV4-1 and TRBJ2-5; 7 nucleotides agree with TRBD1. The CDR3 is made up of 15 amino acids. J lost 0 bases, V lost 3 bases, and 4 bases had no gene match. Germline CDR1 reads MGHRA; CDR2 reads YSYEKL. CDR3 DNA sequence: TGCGCCAGCAGCCAGCCGGGACAGCACCAAGAGACCCAGTACTTC. This sequence encodes CASSQPGQHQETQYF.

This clonotype was recorded at least ten times. The chain has TRBV30 and TRBJ2-5; tentative D call: TRBD1 (6 bases). Between the trimmed V and J ends, which lost 1 base and 5 bases, there was a span of 20 bases. The CDR3 runs to 16 residues. Germline V gene lookup returns CDR1 GTSNPN and CDR2 SVGIG (reference sequence). For the CDR3, the DNA is TGTGCCTGGAGTGAGCCAGGGGAATTGGTGTTGGAGACCCAGTACTTC. This translates into CAWSEPGELVLETQYF.

The genes are TRBV6-1 and TRBJ2-5; D gene ambiguous. V gave up 10 bases and J gave up 7 bases, with 25 bases separating them. Germline loops: CDR1 MNHNS, CDR2 SASEGT. The CDR3 totals 15 residues. The CDR3 is CATAFELVGWRTQYF. Written as DNA, the CDR3 is TGTGCCACCGCTTTCGAGCTCGTGGGTTGGAGGACCCAGTACTTC.

The V and J genes are TRBV28 and TRBJ2-7, with a tentative D call TRBD1 (6 bases). Deletions cut 4 bases from V and 7 bases from J, with 17 bases between. The CDR3 is 14 residues long. Per the germline V gene, CDR1 is MDHEN and CDR2 is SYDVKM. The CDR3 nucleotides read TGTGCCAGCAGTTCGCCAGGGGAAGTGTGGGAGCAGTACTTC. Its protein is CASSSPGEVWEQYF.

This clonotype was detected ten times or more. CDR3 nucleotides: TGTGCCAGCAGCAACCCAGGGGGTTCAGAGACCCAGTACTTC. Translated: CASSNPGGSETQYF. J is TRBJ2-5 and V is TRBV9, with 7 nucleotides matching TRBD1. The CDR3 sequence is 14 residues long. V was pared by 4 bases and J by 4 bases, with 7 bases of the junction left unmatched. Germline CDR1 reads SGDLS; CDR2 reads YYNGEE.

This clonotype was found many times. A much larger clone lies one base from this, so it may be a read error. The chain uses TRBV6-2 or TRBV6-3 and TRBJ1-1; a possible D gene is TRBD1 (6 bases). The CDR3 has 13 amino acids. V gave up 10 bases and J gave up 5 bases, with 17 bases separating them. The V gene's germline CDR1 is MNHEY and CDR2 SVGEGT. The CDR3 spells CAIRSSGTTEAFF. CDR3 coding DNA: TGTGCCATCAGGAGTTCAGGGACAACTGAAGCTTTCTTT.

This clonotype was recorded at least ten times. This sequence joins TRBV6-2 or TRBV6-3 and TRBJ2-2; 14 nucleotides agree with TRBD2. CDR3 length: 18 residues. V trimming: 0 bases; J trimming: 0 bases; junction bases outside the gene matches: 0. Germline V gene data show CDR1 as MNHEY and CDR2 as SVGEGT. The CDR3 protein is CASSYSTSGGANTGELFF. For the CDR3, the DNA is TGTGCCAGCAGTTACTCGACTAGCGGGGGGGCGAACACCGGGGAGCTGTTTTTT.

This clonotype was seen at least ten times. The chain is built from TRBV6-2 or TRBV6-3 and TRBJ2-2, with no clear D. This CDR3 region has 13 residues. Germline V lookup: CDR1 MNHEY, CDR2 SVGEGT. Trimming shortened V by 3 bases and J by 4 bases, and 6 bases separated the two germline ends. The CDR3 region has the DNA TGTGCCAGCAGTTATTATGGCACCGGGGAGCTGTTTTTT. It codes for CASSYYGTGELFF.

This clonotype was seen many times. The gene calls are TRBV19 and TRBJ2-2; weak D call: TRBD1 (6 bases). Trimming took 3 bases from V and 7 from J, leaving 12 bases between them. The germline V gene encodes CDR1 LNHDA and CDR2 SQIVND (reference sequence). This CDR3 comprises 14 residues. The CDR3 spells CASSIQGPGGELFF. CDR3 in DNA: TGTGCCAGTAGTATCCAGGGGCCGGGCGGGGAGCTGTTTTTT.

This clonotype has ten or more counts. The chain links TRBV6-5 to TRBJ2-2; 10 bases agree with TRBD1. J lost 6 bases, V lost 2 bases, and 6 bases had no gene match. Per the germline V gene, CDR1 is MNHEY and CDR2 is SVGAGI. This CDR3 has 16 amino acids. Here the CDR3 DNA reads TGTGCCAGCAGTTACGCCCCCGGGACAGGGGCCGGGGAGCTGTTTTTT. Translation gives CASSYAPGTGAGELFF.

The chain recombines TRBV25-1 with TRBJ1-2; D possibly corresponds to TRBD1 (6 bases). Trimming pared 4 bases from V and 4 bases from J, leaving 10 bases between. Germline V CDR1 and CDR2: MGHDK, SYGVNS. The CDR3 has 13 amino acids. In DNA, the CDR3 is TGTGCCAGCAGTGGCGGGGGGGCCTATGGCTACACCTTC. Amino acids: CASSGGGAYGYTF.

Concerning this clonotype: This may come from a read error, since a much larger clone is one base off. Without the conserved terminal phenylalanine or tryptophan, this CDR3 likely stems from a read error. The chain is built from TRBV7-8 and TRBJ2-2; TRBD1 agrees at 7 bases. The CDR3 runs to 16 residues. Germline trimming cut 6 bases from V and 1 base from J; bases unmatched to any gene: 8. Per the germline V gene, CDR1 is SGHVS and CDR2 is FQNEAQ. The CDR3 protein is CASRDRVTWNTGELFL. CDR3 nucleotide sequence: TGTGCCAGCAGAGACAGGGTGACTTGGAACACCGGGGAGCTGTTTTTG.

This clonotype was detected only once. The V and J genes are TRBV11-2 and TRBJ1-1; D may be TRBD1 (5 bases). The CDR3 has 16 residues. CDR1 and CDR2 (germline): SGHAT, FQNNGV. Deletions cut 6 bases from V and 1 base from J, with 18 bases between. The CDR3 DNA reads TGTGCCAGCAGTAGCTTATTCCGGGGGGGGAACACTGAAGCTTTCTTT. This sequence encodes CASSSLFRGGNTEAFF.

This clonotype occurred many times. The V and J genes are TRBV12-3 or TRBV12-4 and TRBJ1-2, with a possible D match to TRBD1 (6 bases). The CDR3 consists of 16 residues. Trimming cost V 6 bases and J 0 bases, with 17 bases left between them. In DNA, the CDR3 is TGTGCCAGCAGCACCCTCCGACAGGACCCTAACTATGGCTACACCTTC. It codes for CASSTLRQDPNYGYTF.

This clonotype was seen only once. The chain is built from TRBV27 and TRBJ2-7; 10 nucleotides agree with TRBD2. The V gene end was trimmed by 4 bases and the J gene end by 3 bases; junction bases not matched to a gene: 6. Germline V gene data show CDR1 as MNHEY and CDR2 as SMNVEV (reference sequence). This CDR3 is 15 amino acids long. In DNA, the CDR3 is TGTGCCAGCAGTTCACTAGCGGGAACCCTCTACGAGCAGTACTTC. This encodes CASSSLAGTLYEQYF.